One and the same sample provided the 30 T cell receptor beta chains below, sequenced in a study of technical replicates of blood from several donors. Sequencing was performed with immunoSEQ multiplex PCR; in TCRdb, only in-frame clones are kept and a portion is missing. The table includes 70,000 to 85,000 clones, around 97% detected once. Source material: T cells isolated from PBMCs. These receptors all stem from a human donor in good health.

The rearrangement links TRBV19 to TRBJ1-4, with TRBD1 matching 7 bases. Germline loops: CDR1 LNHDA, CDR2 SQIVND (reference sequence). V shed 5 bases, J shed 12 bases, and the junction held 6 bases outside the gene matches. The CDR3 is made up of 12 amino acids. DNA for the CDR3: TGTGCCAGTAGTCCCGGGACAGTACAACTGTTTTTT. Translating it yields CASSPGTVQLFF.

This clone was picked up one time. This rearrangement joins TRBV6-5 to TRBJ2-1, with 8 bases fitting TRBD1. The CDR3 is made up of 14 amino acids. Germline-derived CDR1 and CDR2 are MNHEY and SVGAGI. The V segment lost 6 bases and the J segment 4 bases; nucleotides outside the gene matches: 5. The CDR3 DNA reads TGTGCCAGCAGCGCTGGACAGGGTTACAATGAGCAGTTCTTC. This sequence encodes CASSAGQGYNEQFF.

The chain joins TRBV7-2 to TRBJ2-5, with D maybe TRBD2 (5 bases). Per germline, CDR1 SGHTA and CDR2 FQGNSA. There are 15 residues in the CDR3. V was trimmed by 1 base and J by 5 bases, leaving 14 bases between them. CDR3 loop: CASSLVDSERETQYF. CDR3 nucleotides: TGTGCCAGCAGCTTAGTGGACTCCGAGCGGGAGACCCAGTACTTC.

CDR3 loop: CATSRAGNSNQPQHF. The CDR3 DNA reads TGTGCCACCAGCAGAGCAGGGAATAGCAATCAGCCCCAGCATTTT. V usage is TRBV15 and J usage is TRBJ1-5, with D possibly TRBD1 on 5 matching bases. The ends were cut back, 1 base at V and 0 bases at J, with 7 bases in the middle. CDR3 length equals 15 residues. Germline V gene sequence: CDR1 LNHNV, CDR2 YYDKDF (reference sequence).

The chain has TRBV6-4 and TRBJ2-1; 8 bases fit TRBD2. Germline CDR1 is MRHNA and CDR2 is SNTAGT. CDR3 length: 13 amino acids. Losses at the gene ends were 8 bases for V and 3 bases for J; bases not matched to a gene: 3. The CDR3 region has the DNA TGTGCCAGCGGTAGCGGGAACTACAATGAGCAGTTCTTC. This codes for CASGSGNYNEQFF.

Comment on this clone: A junction boundary mismatches the germline segment, possibly from a read error. The chain uses TRBV7-7 and TRBJ2-3, with 7 bases that match TRBD2. The CDR3 spans 15 residues. CDR1 SSHAT and CDR2 FNYEAQ come from the germline V gene (reference sequence). CDR3 loop: CASSLGLAGTDTQYF. The CDR3 bases are TGTGCTAGCAGCTTAGGGCTAGCGGGCACAGATACGCAGTATTTT. The full variable domain, rest sourced from reference TRBV7-7 and TRBJ2-3, is GAGVSQSPRYKVTKRGQDVTLRCDPISSHATLYWYQQALGQGPEFLTYFNYEAQPDKSGLPSDRFSAERPEGSISTLTIQRTEQRDSAMYRCASSLGLAGTDTQYFGPGTRLTVL.

The chain employs TRBV5-4 and TRBJ1-1; D gene ambiguous. Per the germline V gene, CDR1 is SGHNT and CDR2 is YYREEE (reference sequence). CDR3 length: 14 residues. V lost 4 bases, J lost 1 base, and 11 bases lay in between. In DNA form, the CDR3 reads TGTGCCAGCAGCCCCCAAATCCAGAACACTGAAGCTTTCTTT. Translated, it gives CASSPQIQNTEAFF.

J is TRBJ1-1 and V is TRBV2, with D tentatively TRBD1 (6 bases). CDR3 length: 15 amino acids. V shed 2 bases and J shed 3 bases, with 13 bases lying between them. Germline lookup yields CDR1 SNHLY and CDR2 FYNNEI. Here the CDR3 reads CASSEPQGSHTEAFF. The CDR3 DNA reads TGTGCCAGCAGTGAACCCCAGGGGTCCCACACTGAAGCTTTCTTT.

This chain's CDR3 is CASSFSGDYGYTF. The CDR3 region has the DNA TGTGCCAGCAGCTTTTCAGGGGACTATGGCTACACCTTC. The chain has TRBV11-3 and TRBJ1-2; TRBD1 is a possible D gene (6 bases). The CDR3 extends over 13 amino acids. Germline CDR1 and CDR2: SGHNT and YENEEA. V gave up 3 bases and J gave up 3 bases, with 8 bases separating them.

The chain couples TRBV5-4 to TRBJ2-7; TRBD2 matches 16 bases. This CDR3 spans 19 amino acids. Germline-derived CDR1 and CDR2 are SGHNT and YYREEE (reference sequence). Germline trimming cut 4 bases from V and 6 bases from J; bases unmatched to any gene: 16. The CDR3 here is CASSPHPGGTSGGGSEQYF. DNA for the CDR3: TGTGCCAGCAGCCCTCACCCCGGCGGGACTAGCGGGGGGGGTAGCGAGCAGTACTTC.

V usage is TRBV27 and J usage is TRBJ1-2; D gene ambiguous. CDR1 MNHEY and CDR2 SMNVEV come from the germline V gene (reference sequence). The CDR3 contains 12 residues. Trimming removed 5 bases from V and 4 bases from J, with 8 bases in between. CDR3 DNA sequence: TGTGCCAGCAGTACAATTCCCTATGGCTACACCTTC. Residues: CASSTIPYGYTF.

CDR3 region: CASSRSSYEQYF. CDR3 DNA sequence: TGTGCCAGCAGTCGCAGCTCCTACGAGCAGTACTTC. V gene TRBV14 combines with J gene TRBJ2-7, with D unclear. V was clipped by 6 bases and J by 0 bases, with 6 bases between them. The CDR3 has 12 residues. Germline V gene data show CDR1 as SGHDN and CDR2 as FVKESK.

The genes are TRBV11-3 and TRBJ1-2, with D unresolved. Trimming pared 0 bases from V and 2 bases from J, leaving 7 bases between. The germline V gene has CDR1 SGHNT and CDR2 YENEEA. The CDR3 spans 14 residues. CDR3 amino acids: CASSLDPLNYGYTF. Here the CDR3 DNA reads TGTGCCAGCAGCTTAGATCCCCTCAACTATGGCTACACCTTC.

DNA for the CDR3: TGTGCCAGCAGTGTGGGTGGGACAGGGCTCGCCAAAAACATTCAGTACTTC. This sequence encodes CASSVGGTGLAKNIQYF. The chain combines TRBV2 with TRBJ2-4; 9 bases fit TRBD1. Trimming removed 4 bases from V and 1 base from J; junction bases left unmatched: 8. The CDR3 loop spans 17 amino acids. Germline assignment: CDR1 SNHLY and CDR2 FYNNEI.

V is TRBV28 and J is TRBJ1-5, with D maybe TRBD1 (5 bases). Trimming pared 5 bases from V and 4 bases from J, leaving 15 bases between. Per the germline V gene, CDR1 is MDHEN and CDR2 is SYDVKM. This CDR3 comprises 15 residues. CDR3 loop: CASSIWGLLNQPQHF. The DNA for the CDR3 is TGTGCCAGCAGTATTTGGGGACTCTTGAATCAGCCCCAGCATTTT. Full variable domain (missing parts from reference TRBV28 and TRBJ1-5): DVKVTQSSRYLVKRTGEKVFLECVQDMDHENMFWYRQDPGLGLRLIYFSYDVKMKEKGDIPEGYSVSREKKERFSLILESASTNQTSMYLCASSIWGLLNQPQHFGDGTRLSIL.

V usage is TRBV9 and J usage is TRBJ2-1; 9 positions agree with TRBD2. The germline gives CDR1 SGDLS, CDR2 YYNGEE. CDR3 length equals 15 residues. V lost 0 bases and J lost 10; bases outside the gene matches: 8. CDR3 in amino acids: CASSVGGSGGEEQFF. The CDR3 nucleotides read TGTGCCAGCAGCGTAGGTGGTAGCGGGGGTGAAGAGCAGTTCTTC.

The J gene is TRBJ1-2, the V gene TRBV18, with TRBD1 matching 9 bases. With 4 bases clipped from V and 8 bases from J, the junction kept 8 bases outside the gene matches. The CDR3 contains 14 residues. Germline CDR1 and CDR2: KGHSH and LQKENI. Here the CDR3 reads CASSLPGQGKGYTF. In DNA, the CDR3 is TGTGCCAGCTCACTACCGGGACAGGGCAAAGGCTACACCTTC.

The V and J genes are TRBV19 and TRBJ2-7; TRBD2 matches at 13 bases. Germline lookup yields CDR1 LNHDA and CDR2 SQIVND (reference sequence). This CDR3 spans 18 amino acids. J was trimmed by 1 base and V by 8 bases; bases with no gene match: 14. CDR3 sequence: CASSSFRTSGGTSYEQYF. In DNA form, the CDR3 reads TGTGCCAGTTCATCGTTTCGGACTAGCGGGGGAACTTCCTACGAGCAGTACTTC.

The table lists this clone with a few counts. V and J are TRBV19 and TRBJ1-5, with TRBD1 matching 11 bases. Germline V gene sequence: CDR1 LNHDA, CDR2 SQIVND (reference sequence). CDR3 length equals 14 residues. V was clipped by 3 bases and J by 11 bases; unmatched bases: 6. CDR3 sequence reads: CASSIGQGAFTQHF. Written as DNA, the CDR3 is TGTGCCAGTAGTATCGGACAGGGGGCGTTCACCCAGCATTTT.

V and J are TRBV10-3 and TRBJ2-2, with TRBD1 as a possible D gene (6 bases). V was pared by 11 bases and J by 2 bases, with 21 bases between. Per the germline V gene, CDR1 is ENHRY and CDR2 is SYGVKD. This CDR3 has 16 amino acids. DNA of the CDR3: TGTGCCTCACTACCGGACGGGACAAGAAACACCGGGGAGCTGTTTTTT. Translation: CASLPDGTRNTGELFF.

The chain combines TRBV10-3 with TRBJ1-2; weak D call: TRBD1 (6 bases). The ends were cut back, 5 bases at V and 4 bases at J, with 11 bases in the middle. Germline CDR1 reads ENHRY; CDR2 reads SYGVKD. The CDR3 has 13 amino acids. Written as DNA, the CDR3 is TGTGCCATCAGTCCACAGGGTCCCTATGGCTACACCTTC. It encodes CAISPQGPYGYTF.

This clone was seen only once. This chain connects TRBV5-4 to TRBJ2-7; weak D call: TRBD1 (6 bases). This CDR3 region has 13 residues. Trimming removed 4 bases at V and 5 bases at J, with 13 bases between. CDR1 and CDR2 (germline): SGHNT, YYREEE (reference sequence). The CDR3 sequence is CASSLGTTHEQYF. Written as DNA, the CDR3 is TGTGCCAGCAGCCTCGGGACAACCCACGAGCAGTACTTC. The whole variable domain, remainder taken from reference TRBV5-4 and TRBJ2-7, is ETGVTQSPTHLIKTRGQQVTLRCSSQSGHNTVSWYQQALGQGPQFIFQYYREEENGRGNFPPRFSGLQFPNYSSELNVNALELDDSALYLCASSLGTTHEQYFGPGTRLTVT.

The chain couples TRBV27 to TRBJ2-5; D is uncertain. Germline V gene lookup returns CDR1 MNHEY and CDR2 SMNVEV (reference sequence). The CDR3 consists of 14 residues. V was pared by 7 bases and J by 2 bases, with 14 bases between. Written as DNA, the CDR3 is TGTGCCAGCAAAACTGCGGCGATGCAAGAGACCCAGTACTTC. Protein product: CASKTAAMQETQYF.

V and J are TRBV5-1 and TRBJ1-1, with 9 bases lining up with TRBD1. The junction had 2 bases not matched to a gene; V was cut back by 2 bases and J by 3 bases. Germline V gene lookup returns CDR1 SGHRS and CDR2 YFSETQ. This CDR3 contains 14 residues. The chain's CDR3 is CASSLRTGDTEAFF. For the CDR3, the DNA is TGCGCCAGCAGCTTACGGACAGGGGACACTGAAGCTTTCTTT.

This rearrangement joins TRBV27 to TRBJ2-3, with a weak D call TRBD2 (5 bases). The CDR3 loop spans 15 amino acids. V lost 6 bases and J 1 base, leaving 14 bases between the germline ends. Per the germline V gene, CDR1 is MNHEY and CDR2 is SMNVEV (reference sequence). As DNA, the CDR3 is TGTGCCAGCAGACTACTTACGGAGGGCACAGATACGCAGTATTTT. Protein: CASRLLTEGTDTQYF.

This chain links TRBV18 with TRBJ1-1, with 7 bases identical to TRBD1. CDR3 length equals 15 residues. The V gene end was trimmed by 3 bases and the J gene end by 6 bases; junction bases not matched to a gene: 10. The germline V gene has CDR1 KGHSH and CDR2 LQKENI. The chain's CDR3 is CASSPDRLEVAEAFF. CDR3 coding DNA: TGTGCCAGCTCACCGGACAGGTTGGAAGTGGCTGAAGCTTTCTTT.

This chain connects TRBV28 to TRBJ1-1; D perhaps matches TRBD1 (6 bases). The ends were cut back, 6 bases at V and 0 bases at J, with 17 bases in the middle. The CDR3 has 16 amino acids. Germline assignment: CDR1 MDHEN and CDR2 SYDVKM. The CDR3, as DNA: TGTGCCAGCAGCCTGAAGGGGGGGCGGATGAACACTGAAGCTTTCTTT. Protein sequence: CASSLKGGRMNTEAFF.

V gene TRBV30 combines with J gene TRBJ1-1; tentatively, D is TRBD1 (5 bases). CDR3 length: 11 residues. V lost 1 base, J lost 7 bases, and 7 bases lay in between. CDR1 and CDR2 from the germline V gene are GTSNPN and SVGIG (reference sequence). CDR3 sequence: CAWSGGSEAFF. The CDR3 DNA is TGTGCCTGGAGTGGGGGCAGTGAAGCTTTCTTT.

This chain uses TRBV29-1 with TRBJ1-2; 7 positions agree with TRBD1. J lost 7 bases, V lost 5 bases, and 7 bases had no gene match. Per the germline V gene, CDR1 is SQVTM and CDR2 is ANQGSEA. The CDR3 runs 12 residues. CDR3 residues: CSVPVGTAGYTF. CDR3 nucleotide sequence: TGCAGCGTTCCGGTGGGGACAGCTGGCTACACCTTC.

V and J are TRBV7-9 and TRBJ1-2, with D hard to call. There are 15 residues in the CDR3. V lost 2 bases and J lost 2, with 12 bases in between. Germline V lookup: CDR1 SEHNR, CDR2 FQNEAQ (reference sequence). This CDR3 reads CASSLSDGMNYGYTF. In DNA, the CDR3 is TGTGCCAGCAGCTTATCGGACGGGATGAACTATGGCTACACCTTC.